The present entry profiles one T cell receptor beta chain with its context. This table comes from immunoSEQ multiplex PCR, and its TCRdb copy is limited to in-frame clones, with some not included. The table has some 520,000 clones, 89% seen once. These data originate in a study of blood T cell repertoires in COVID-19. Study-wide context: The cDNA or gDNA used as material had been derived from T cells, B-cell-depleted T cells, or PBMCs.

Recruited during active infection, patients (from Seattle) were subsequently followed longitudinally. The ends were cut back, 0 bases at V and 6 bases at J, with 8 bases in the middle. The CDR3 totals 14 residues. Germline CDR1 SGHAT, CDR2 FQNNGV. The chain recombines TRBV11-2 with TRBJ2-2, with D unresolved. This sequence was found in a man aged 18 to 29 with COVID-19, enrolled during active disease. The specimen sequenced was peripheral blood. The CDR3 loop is CASSLDLMSGELFF. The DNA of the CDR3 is TGTGCCAGCAGCTTAGATCTAATGTCCGGGGAGCTGTTTTTT.